This T cell receptor beta chain was sequenced in a study of radiation and T cells in renal cell carcinoma. Study-wide results and limits: In blood, top tumor clones expanded by 2 weeks, shrinking by 4. Without pretreatment biopsies, baseline tumor clonotype presence was undetermined.

The time point: blood 4 weeks post-SBRT, at nephrectomy. Regarding treatment: 15 Gy SBRT to primary tumor, nephrectomy 4 weeks later. After SBRT, blood was collected at 2 and 4 weeks, plus baseline. Generated by immunoSEQ multiplex PCR, the TCRdb table keeps only in-frame clones and is missing some. The sample lists some 80,000 clones; roughly 80% were seen once. Per the germline V gene, CDR1 is SGDLS and CDR2 is YYNGEE. Trimming removed 0 bases from V and 0 bases from J; junction bases left unmatched: 3. The CDR3 is 16 residues long. As regards this clone: Its antigen is unidentified.

The clonotype comes from a woman between 55 and 75 years old with renal cell carcinoma. The specimen comprised blood, sampled from a patient whose treatment included radiotherapy and nephrectomy. The rearrangement uses TRBV9 and TRBJ1-3, with 7 positions matching TRBD1. The CDR3 DNA follows: TGTGCCAGCAGCGTAGGGGACAGATACTCTGGAAACACCATATATTTT. Its translation: CASSVGDRYSGNTIYF. Together with reference TRBV9 and TRBJ1-3, the CDR3 gives the full variable domain: DSGVTQTPKHLITATGQRVTLRCSPRSGDLSVYWYQQSLDQGLQFLIQYYNGEERAKGNILERFSAQQFPDLHSELNLSSLELGDSALYFCASSVGDRYSGNTIYFGEGSWLTVV.